The sequence of this T cell receptor (beta chain) was determined in a study of regulatory T cells in long-lasting Graves disease. Library construction for TCR beta used iRepertoire HTBI primers and Arm-PCR of CDR3 regions. TCRdb re-derived calls from the multiplex PCR reads in MiXCR, one entry per CDR3 protein. The sample lists over 350,000 distinct CDR3 sequences, roughly 15% occurring once. V gave up 2 bases and J gave up 8 bases; unmatched junction bases: 11. The CDR3 is made up of 14 amino acids. Germline CDR1 and CDR2: DFQATT and SNEGSKA (reference sequence). Points from the study as a whole: Persistent disease was characterized by preferential usage of TRBV28, TRBJ1-2 and TRBJ2-5. More public clonotypes were shared by persistent patients (2,741) than by new patients (about 1,000).

To note about this clonotype: Its antigen is currently unknown.

Noted time point: newly diagnosed GD, antithyroid drugs for less than 3 months. The TCR library used RNA extracted from PBMCs. This sample also belongs to another study, concerning T cells in Graves' hyperthyroidism and ophthalmopathy. That work adds: In making diagnoses, clinical symptoms, serum thyroxine and TRAb, thyroid ultrasound and orbital computed tomography were all used.

The chain carries TRBV20-1 and TRBJ2-7; 8 bases agree with TRBD2. Sequences were derived from peripheral blood mononuclear cells (PBMCs), sampled at new diagnosis, from a patient treated with antithyroid drugs. This sequence originates from a woman aged 40 to 50 with Graves disease. CDR3 sequence: CSARTGTSSSKQYF. The CDR3 DNA sequence: TGCAGTGCTAGAACCGGGACTAGTTCTTCCAAGCAGTACTTC.